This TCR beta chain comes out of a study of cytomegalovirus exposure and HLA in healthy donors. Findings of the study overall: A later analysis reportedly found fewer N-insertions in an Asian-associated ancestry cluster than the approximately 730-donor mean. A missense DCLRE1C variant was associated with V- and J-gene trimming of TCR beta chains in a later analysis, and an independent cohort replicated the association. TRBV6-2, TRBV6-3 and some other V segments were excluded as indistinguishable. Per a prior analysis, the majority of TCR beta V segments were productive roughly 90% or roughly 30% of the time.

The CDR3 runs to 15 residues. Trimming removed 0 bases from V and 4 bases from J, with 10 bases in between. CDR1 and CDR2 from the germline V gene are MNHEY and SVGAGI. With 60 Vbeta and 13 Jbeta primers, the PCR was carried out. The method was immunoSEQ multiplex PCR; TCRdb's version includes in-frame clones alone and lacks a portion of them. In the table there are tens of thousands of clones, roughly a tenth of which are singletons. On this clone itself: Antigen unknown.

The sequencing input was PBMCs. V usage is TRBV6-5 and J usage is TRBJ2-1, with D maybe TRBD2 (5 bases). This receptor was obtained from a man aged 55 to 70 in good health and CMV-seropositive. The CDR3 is CASSYSSGKYNEQFF. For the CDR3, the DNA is TGTGCCAGCAGTTACTCCAGCGGAAAATACAATGAGCAGTTCTTC.